This TCR beta chain comes out of a study of cytomegalovirus exposure and HLA in healthy donors. Across the study: In a previous analysis, about 100 million unique TCR beta sequences were found from some 200 million T cells. Study-wide findings and caveats: Published work reported that the classifier diagnosed cytomegalovirus status with high specificity and sensitivity. When analyzed later, a missense DCLRE1C variant was found to be linked to TCR beta V- and J-gene trimming. Per a later analysis, approximately 16,000 TCR beta sequences showed association with HLA alleles at 0.05 false discovery rate.

The PCR ran on 60 Vbeta and 13 Jbeta primers. Sequencing was performed with immunoSEQ multiplex PCR; in TCRdb, only in-frame clones are kept and a portion is missing. The table includes about 170,000 clones, roughly 84% detected once. This clone was counted once. Antigen: not known. The CDR3 runs to 15 residues. CDR1 MNHEY and CDR2 SMNVEV come from the germline V gene (reference sequence). Unmatched junction bases numbered 5, after V lost 5 bases and J lost 2 bases. The genes are TRBV27 and TRBJ2-2; 7 bases align to TRBD2. The receptor was derived from a male donor in good health and CMV-seronegative. The sequenced sample consisted of PBMCs. Here the CDR3 DNA reads TGTGCCAGCAGTCCCAGCGGGACCAACACCGGGGAGCTGTTTTTT. Residues: CASSPSGTNTGELFF.